This TCR beta chain was found in a study of blood T cell repertoires in COVID-19. Trimming stripped 7 bases from V and 7 bases from J, with 17 bases between. CDR1 and CDR2 from the germline V gene are KGHSY and FQNENV. The CDR3 sequence is 15 residues long. Per the study methods: Amplification of reference gene primers was used by the study to estimate nucleated cell counts. The table came from immunoSEQ multiplex PCR; TCRdb's copy has only in-frame clones and leaves some out. D and trimming come from the DNA, and the V and J calls and clone size come from that table. There are hundreds of thousands of clones in the sample; 89% occur only once, and under 7% lies in the top ten.

The chain recombines TRBV16 with TRBJ1-6; the D gene is possibly TRBD1 (6 bases). The sequencing input was peripheral blood. The receptor comes from a man in his 60s who had recovered from COVID-19. Here the CDR3 reads CASNKLGDINSPLHF. CDR3 nucleotides: TGTGCCAGCAACAAACTAGGGGACATAAATTCACCCCTCCACTTT.